These 14 T cell receptor beta chains came from one sample sequenced in a study of control samples from healthy donors and cancer patients. Using immunoSEQ multiplex PCR, the repertoire was profiled, and TCRdb retains in-frame clones only, with some absent. This table has about 140,000 clones, under 95% appearing once. Sample: blood. These receptors were taken from a man aged 18 to 29 in good health.

The chain uses TRBV5-1 and TRBJ1-5, with D uncertain. The CDR3 covers 14 residues. V shed 0 bases and J shed 4 bases, with 8 bases lying between them. The germline gives CDR1 SGHRS, CDR2 YFSETQ. The DNA of the CDR3 is TGCGCCAGCAGCTTGGGGACGGATAATCAGCCCCAGCATTTT. Its protein product is CASSLGTDNQPQHF.

This rearrangement joins TRBV5-1 to TRBJ1-1; 8 bases match TRBD1. The junction had 5 bases not matched to a gene; V was cut back by 4 bases and J by 3 bases. The germline gives CDR1 SGHRS, CDR2 YFSETQ. The CDR3 sequence is 14 residues long. The CDR3 nucleotides are TGCGCCAGCAGCCTCGGACAGGGTTACACTGAAGCTTTCTTT. Translating gives CASSLGQGYTEAFF.

The V call is TRBV28, the J call TRBJ1-2; D perhaps matches TRBD1 (6 bases). The V end was cut by 7 bases, the J end by 4 bases, with 28 bases between. Germline values: CDR1 MDHEN, CDR2 SYDVKM. CDR3 length: 18 residues. CDR3 DNA: TGTGCCAGCACCCCTCGGGGGGCGGCCTCAAGGACTATCTATGGCTACACCTTC. Its translation: CASTPRGAASRTIYGYTF.

The J gene is TRBJ1-3, the V gene TRBV28; D gene ambiguous. Germline values: CDR1 MDHEN, CDR2 SYDVKM. This CDR3 contains 11 residues. The germline V and J ends were trimmed by 3 bases and 6 bases, with 3 bases remaining between them. This CDR3 is CASSFKNTIYF. CDR3 DNA: TGTGCCAGCAGTTTCAAAAACACCATATATTTT.

The chain recombines TRBV7-8 with TRBJ2-7, with a tentative D call TRBD2 (5 bases). V was cut by 3 bases and J by 3 bases, with 21 bases left in between. The CDR3 contains 17 residues. Looked up from germline, CDR1 is SGHVS and CDR2 is FQNEAQ. CDR3 in amino acids: CASSFRSSLGLVYEQYF. The CDR3 DNA reads as TGTGCCAGCAGCTTCAGATCCTCCCTCGGACTGGTCTACGAGCAGTACTTC.

V is TRBV6-1 and J is TRBJ2-3; the match to TRBD1 covers 12 bases. The CDR3 is 17 amino acids. The germline gives CDR1 MNHNS, CDR2 SASEGT. Trimming took 4 bases from V and 1 from J; bases not matched to a gene: 6. The CDR3 sequence is CASSGGQGARGTDTQYF. The CDR3 coding sequence is TGTGCCAGCAGTGGGGGACAGGGGGCGCGGGGCACAGATACGCAGTATTTT.

V and J are TRBV4-1 and TRBJ1-6; a weak D match, TRBD1 (5 bases). This CDR3 comprises 18 residues. The germline V gene encodes CDR1 MGHRA and CDR2 YSYEKL. V shed 0 bases and J shed 0 bases, with 12 bases lying between them. CDR3 amino acids: CASSQDWGVSSYNSPLHF. CDR3 nucleotides: TGCGCCAGCAGCCAAGATTGGGGCGTCAGCTCCTATAATTCACCCCTCCACTTT.

The rearrangement links TRBV3-1 (or the pseudogene TRBV3-2) to TRBJ2-1; the match to TRBD2 covers 8 bases. CDR3 length: 18 amino acids. J lost 3 bases, V lost 0 bases, and 10 bases had no gene match. Per germline, CDR1 LGHDT and CDR2 YNNKEL (reference sequence). CDR3 in DNA: TGTGCCAGCAGCCAAGATCGGGCGGGGGGCCTGGGCTACAATGAGCAGTTCTTC. This codes for CASSQDRAGGLGYNEQFF.

This clone was seen just once. The chain is built from TRBV28 and TRBJ1-5; 8 positions agree with TRBD1. The length of the CDR3 is 16 residues. V was pared by 6 bases and J by 3 bases, with 10 bases of the junction left unmatched. CDR1 and CDR2 (germline): MDHEN, SYDVKM. The CDR3 spells CASSLEDRADNQPQHF. DNA of the CDR3: TGTGCCAGCAGCCTCGAGGACAGGGCCGACAATCAGCCCCAGCATTTT.

The chain employs TRBV5-5 and TRBJ1-2; TRBD1 aligns across 8 bases. Germline CDR1 and CDR2: SGHKS and YYEKEE (reference sequence). The CDR3 sequence is 14 residues long. Trimming cost V 4 bases and J 4 bases; bases outside gene matches: 6. The CDR3 DNA reads TGTGCCAGCAGCGGCGGACAGGGTTTCTATGGCTACACCTTC. It codes for CASSGGQGFYGYTF.

CDR3 sequence reads: CASSDKTGELFF. CDR3 DNA sequence: TGCGCCAGCAGTGACAAAACCGGGGAGCTGTTTTTT. This sequence joins TRBV10-1 and TRBJ2-2; D is unclear. CDR1 is WNHNN and CDR2 is SYGVQD in the germline V gene (reference sequence). Trimming pared 3 bases from V and 5 bases from J, leaving 4 bases between. This CDR3 region has 12 residues.

This clone has just one count. This chain connects TRBV5-1 to TRBJ1-1; possible D gene TRBD1, 5 bases. V gave up 2 bases and J gave up 1 base, with 12 bases separating them. The germline CDR1 and CDR2 sequences are SGHRS and YFSETQ. The CDR3 has 15 residues. DNA of the CDR3: TGCGCCAGCAGCTTATGGGCAGGGTCGAACACTGAAGCTTTCTTT. This translates into CASSLWAGSNTEAFF.

This chain uses TRBV2 with TRBJ1-5; D is undetermined. CDR1 is SNHLY and CDR2 is FYNNEI in the germline V gene. V was trimmed by 4 bases and J by 7 bases, leaving 11 bases between them. The CDR3 covers 13 residues. CDR3 sequence: CASSVNSGQPQHF. The CDR3 nucleotides are TGTGCCAGCAGTGTTAACAGCGGCCAGCCCCAGCATTTT. Variable domain in full (rest from reference TRBV2 and TRBJ1-5): EPEVTQTPSHQVTQMGQEVILRCVPISNHLYFYWYRQILGQKVEFLVSFYNNEISEKSEIFDDQFSVERPDGSNFTLKIRSTKLEDSAMYFCASSVNSGQPQHFGDGTRLSIL.

CDR3 nucleotides: TGTGCCAGCAGTTTTGCGTCGAACACTGAAGCTTTCTTT. It translates to CASSFASNTEAFF. The rearrangement joins TRBV12-3 or TRBV12-4 to TRBJ1-1; D ambiguous. Trimming left V 3 bases short and J 1 base short, with 6 bases between. The CDR3 runs to 13 residues.